Following are 16 T cell receptor beta chains from one sample sequenced in a study of spatial heterogeneity in lung cancer. The sample's time point: sample taken at primary tumor resection. MiXCR was run by TCRdb on the 5' RACE reads, yielding one entry per CDR3 protein. The sample includes under 85,000 distinct CDR3 sequences, under 8.5% seen only once; the top ten take about 7%. The source material was PBMCs, sampled at surgery. These receptors were obtained from a male donor with early-stage non-small cell lung cancer.

This clonotype was recorded a few times. The rearrangement links TRBV7-9 to TRBJ2-5; no clear D gene. Germline CDR1 is SEHNR and CDR2 is FQNEAQ (reference sequence). Trimming stripped 3 bases from V and 5 bases from J, with 10 bases between. This CDR3 is built from 13 residues. The CDR3 DNA sequence: TGTGCCAGCAGCTTGGGAAGATGGGAGACCCAGTACTTC. Translating it yields CASSLGRWETQYF.

This clonotype was seen many times. The CDR3 reads CASSFGRGVHEQFF. The CDR3 coding sequence is TGTGCCAGCAGCTTCGGGCGGGGGGTCCATGAGCAGTTCTTC. This chain connects TRBV7-9 to TRBJ2-1; 8 bases match TRBD2. There are 14 residues in the CDR3. In germline, CDR1 is SEHNR, CDR2 FQNEAQ (reference sequence). V was pared by 3 bases and J by 8 bases, with 6 bases of the junction left unmatched. Together with reference TRBV7-9 and TRBJ2-1, the CDR3 gives the full variable domain: DTGVSQNPRHKITKRGQNVTFRCDPISEHNRLYWYRQTLGQGPEFLTYFQNEAQLEKSRLLSDRFSAERPKGSFSTLEIQRTEQGDSAMYLCASSFGRGVHEQFFGPGTRLTVL.

This clonotype was counted ten times or more. The chain employs TRBV6-5 and TRBJ2-2; 7 bases are shared with TRBD1. The CDR3 covers 14 residues. V shed 6 bases, J shed 4 bases, and the junction held 5 bases outside the gene matches. Germline V CDR1 and CDR2: MNHEY, SVGAGI. Here the CDR3 DNA reads TGTGCCAGCAGCACAGGGGCTGGCACCGGGGAGCTGTTTTTT. This codes for CASSTGAGTGELFF.

There are many counts of this clonotype. V usage is TRBV29-1 and J usage is TRBJ2-3; maybe TRBD2 (5 bases). The germline V and J ends were trimmed by 7 bases and 0 bases, with 17 bases remaining between them. Germline CDR1 SQVTM, CDR2 ANQGSEA. The CDR3 loop spans 15 amino acids. The CDR3 spells CSAVRVVSSTDTQYF. The CDR3 nucleotides are TGCAGCGCCGTGCGGGTCGTTTCTAGCACAGATACGCAGTATTTT.

This clonotype was seen a few times. The V call is TRBV13, the J call TRBJ2-7; 11 nucleotides match TRBD1. CDR1 is PRHDT, CDR2 FYEKMQ, per germline (reference sequence). V was pared by 4 bases and J by 7 bases, with 6 bases of the junction left unmatched. The CDR3 is 14 amino acids. Written as DNA, the CDR3 is TGTGCCAGCAGCTCTTGGACAGGGGGCGAGGAGCAGTACTTC. Its protein is CASSSWTGGEEQYF.

At least ten counts were recorded for this clonotype. The chain recombines TRBV27 with TRBJ1-6, with D hard to call. In germline, CDR1 is MNHEY, CDR2 SMNVEV (reference sequence). The CDR3 runs to 14 residues. Trimming pared 7 bases from V and 4 bases from J, leaving 11 bases between. The CDR3 sequence: CASTEVGYNSPLHF. Here the CDR3 DNA reads TGTGCCAGCACCGAGGTGGGGTATAATTCACCCCTCCACTTT.

The V call is TRBV5-1, the J call TRBJ2-2, with 7 bases identical to TRBD2. Germline V lookup: CDR1 SGHRS, CDR2 YFSETQ. V lost 0 bases and J lost 4; bases outside the gene matches: 3. The CDR3 is 15 amino acids. In DNA, the CDR3 is TGCGCCAGCAGCTTGGGGCCTAGCGGCACCGGGGAGCTGTTTTTT. This translates into CASSLGPSGTGELFF.

This clonotype is medium-sized. The chain has TRBV3-1 and TRBJ2-7, with TRBD2 as a possible D gene (6 bases). Germline CDR1 is LGHDT and CDR2 is YNNKEL (reference sequence). With 4 bases removed from V and 1 base from J, the gap between germline ends came to 14 bases. This CDR3 is 15 amino acids long. This CDR3 reads CASSRSTSSSYEQYF. In nucleotides, the CDR3 is TGTGCCAGCAGCCGCTCGACTAGTTCATCCTACGAGCAGTACTTC.

This clonotype was seen ten or more times. This rearrangement joins TRBV27 to TRBJ2-5; D gene ambiguous. V was pared by 2 bases and J by 3 bases, with 7 bases between. Germline V lookup: CDR1 MNHEY, CDR2 SMNVEV (reference sequence). The CDR3 consists of 13 residues. CDR3 protein: CASSLGVKETQYF. In nucleotides, the CDR3 is TGTGCCAGCAGTTTAGGAGTCAAAGAGACCCAGTACTTC.

This clonotype was detected only a few times. V usage is TRBV19 and J usage is TRBJ2-6, with 7 bases aligning to TRBD1. The V gene end was trimmed by 6 bases and the J gene end by 0 bases; junction bases not matched to a gene: 2. CDR3 length equals 15 residues. Germline CDR1 is LNHDA and CDR2 is SQIVND (reference sequence). The chain's CDR3 is CASRTGSSGANVLTF. As DNA, the CDR3 is TGTGCCAGTAGGACAGGGTCCTCTGGGGCCAACGTCCTGACTTTC.

This clonotype was recorded at least ten times. This rearrangement joins TRBV25-1 to TRBJ1-1; D is possibly TRBD1 (6 bases). Trimming cost V 6 bases and J 11 bases, with 22 bases left between them. Germline CDR1 reads MGHDK; CDR2 reads SYGVNS. This CDR3 is built from 14 residues. The CDR3 region is CASSVRRGDRGAFF. The DNA for the CDR3 is TGTGCCAGCAGCGTCCGTAGGGGGGACCGAGGTGCTTTCTTT. Full variable domain (missing parts from reference TRBV25-1 and TRBJ1-1): EADIYQTPRYLVIGTGKKITLECSQTMGHDKMYWYQQDPGMELHLIHYSYGVNSTEKGDLSSESTVSRIRTEHFPLTLESARPSHTSQYLCASSVRRGDRGAFFGQGTRLTVV.

A word on this clonotype: This may be a read error: a much more frequent sequence differs by one nucleotide. The CDR3 DNA reads TGCGGTGCTAGAGATTCGGGCACAGATACGCAGTATTTT. Its protein is CGARDSGTDTQYF. V gene TRBV20-1 combines with J gene TRBJ2-3; D gene unclear. Germline values: CDR1 DFQATT, CDR2 SNEGSKA (reference sequence). CDR3 length: 13 residues.

The chain has TRBV6-1 and TRBJ2-7; D possibly corresponds to TRBD2 (6 bases). Germline CDR1 reads MNHNS; CDR2 reads SASEGT. V lost 6 bases and J 0 bases, leaving 15 bases between the germline ends. The CDR3 consists of 15 residues. The CDR3 reads CASSDLSGSSYEQYF. The CDR3 DNA is TGTGCCAGCAGCGACCTCAGCGGGTCCTCCTACGAGCAGTACTTC.

This clonotype was detected only a few times. The rearrangement links TRBV20-1 to TRBJ2-7; TRBD2 aligns across 8 bases. Germline V CDR1 and CDR2: DFQATT, SNEGSKA (reference sequence). This CDR3 region has 14 residues. The V and J ends lost 4 bases and 6 bases, in that order; junction bases with no gene match: 11. CDR3 coding DNA: TGCAGTGCTAAGGACGGGAGGGCGACGGCCGAGCAGTACTTC. Translating it yields CSAKDGRATAEQYF.

This clonotype was seen ten or more times. The V gene is TRBV5-1, the J gene TRBJ1-1; D is undetermined. Trimming shortened V by 3 bases and J by 0 bases, and 15 bases separated the two germline ends. The germline V gene encodes CDR1 SGHRS and CDR2 YFSETQ. The CDR3 runs to 16 residues. DNA for the CDR3: TGCGCCAGCAGCTCCGACGGACGGAGGATGAACACTGAAGCTTTCTTT. Translation: CASSSDGRRMNTEAFF. The whole variable domain, remainder taken from reference TRBV5-1 and TRBJ1-1, is KAGVTQTPRYLIKTRGQQVTLSCSPISGHRSVSWYQQTPGQGLQFLFEYFSETQRNKGNFPGRFSGRQFSNSRSEMNVSTLELGDSALYLCASSSDGRRMNTEAFFGQGTRLTVV.

This clonotype was seen ten or more times. The chain carries TRBV7-9 and TRBJ1-5; D is unclear. There are 14 residues in the CDR3. V was trimmed by 4 bases and J by 9 bases, leaving 16 bases between them. Germline values: CDR1 SEHNR, CDR2 FQNEAQ (reference sequence). The CDR3 DNA follows: TGTGCCAGCAGCTCCCTTGAGGCCCGGGGGCCCCAGCATTTT. Encoded protein: CASSSLEARGPQHF. The variable domain in full, with the rest retrieved from reference TRBV7-9 and TRBJ1-5, is DTGVSQNPRHKITKRGQNVTFRCDPISEHNRLYWYRQTLGQGPEFLTYFQNEAQLEKSRLLSDRFSAERPKGSFSTLEIQRTEQGDSAMYLCASSSLEARGPQHFGDGTRLSIL.